This entry lists 13 T cell receptor beta chains sequenced from one sample in a study of blood T cell repertoires in COVID-19. Generated by immunoSEQ multiplex PCR, the TCRdb table keeps only in-frame clones and is missing some. There are about 120,000 clones in the sample; over 75% occur only once, and approximately 1.7% lies in the top ten. What was sequenced was peripheral blood. The receptors stem from a human donor with active COVID-19. The donor label of this sample is uncertain.

The rearrangement uses TRBV6-5 and TRBJ2-5, with D possibly TRBD2 on 6 matching bases. CDR1 and CDR2 from the germline V gene are MNHEY and SVGAGI. The V and J ends lost 3 bases and 5 bases respectively, with 16 bases between them. The CDR3 totals 15 residues. This CDR3 reads CASSYEDWRVETQYF. CDR3 in DNA: TGTGCCAGCAGTTATGAGGACTGGAGGGTGGAGACCCAGTACTTC.

In this sample, this clone turned up once. The rearrangement joins TRBV1 to TRBJ1-6; TRBD1, the D gene given by the table, was not confirmed from the DNA. TRBV1 is described as a pseudogene. This CDR3 is 17 amino acids long. The CDR3 here is CTSSQDHWRQGIAPLHF. The DNA of the CDR3 is TGCACCAGCAGCCAAGATCATTGGAGACAGGGAATAGCACCCCTCCACTTT.

CDR3 region: CASRGQGSNYGYTF. The CDR3 DNA reads TGTGCCAGCAGGGGACAGGGATCCAACTATGGCTACACCTTC. The rearrangement links TRBV6-5 to TRBJ1-2; 9 bases map to TRBD1. The CDR3 length is 14 residues. V dropped 6 bases and J dropped 2; count of bases not matched to a gene: 4. Germline CDR1 reads MNHEY; CDR2 reads SVGAGI.

The chain combines TRBV7-9 with TRBJ2-3; D remains ambiguous. V lost 5 bases and J 3 bases, leaving 6 bases between the germline ends. In germline, CDR1 is SEHNR, CDR2 FQNEAQ (reference sequence). CDR3 length equals 12 residues. In DNA, the CDR3 is TGTGCCAGCAGCGTGAGGACAGATACGCAGTATTTT. As protein: CASSVRTDTQYF.

The J gene is TRBJ1-6, the V gene TRBV30, with TRBD1 as a possible D gene (6 bases). The CDR3 runs to 15 residues. Germline V gives CDR1 GTSNPN, CDR2 SVGIG (reference sequence). V dropped 4 bases and J dropped 5 bases, with 15 bases sitting between them. This chain's CDR3 is CAWTNWGHNNSPLHF. The CDR3 DNA is TGTGCCTGGACTAACTGGGGACATAATAATTCACCCCTCCACTTT.

This clone was counted a single time. The rearrangement uses TRBV7-2 and TRBJ2-1, with 8 bases lining up with TRBD2. The CDR3 length is 15 residues. V was clipped by 5 bases and J by 7 bases; unmatched bases: 10. Germline assignment: CDR1 SGHTA and CDR2 FQGNSA. As DNA, the CDR3 is TGTGCCAGCAGCCCAGAGCGGGGGCGTGGGAATGAGCAGTTCTTC. The encoded protein is CASSPERGRGNEQFF.

The V gene is TRBV4-3, the J gene TRBJ2-1; tentative D call: TRBD2 (6 bases). Trimming took 0 bases from V and 6 from J, leaving 15 bases between them. This CDR3 has 16 amino acids. Germline lookup yields CDR1 LGHNA and CDR2 YSLEER. The CDR3 DNA is TGCGCCAGCAGCCAAGACTCGAGACTAGTAGGCAATGAGCAGTTCTTC. Protein sequence: CASSQDSRLVGNEQFF.

The chain combines TRBV6-2 or TRBV6-3 with TRBJ1-5; 9 bases agree with TRBD1. This CDR3 is 16 amino acids long. The ends lost 2 bases at V and 5 bases at J; junction bases unmatched: 7. The germline V gene encodes CDR1 MNHEY and CDR2 SVGEGT. This CDR3 reads CASSYHRGLVDQPQHF. As DNA, the CDR3 is TGTGCCAGCAGTTACCACAGGGGGCTGGTGGATCAGCCCCAGCATTTT.

CDR3 loop: CASSYTTGQGTQYF. The CDR3 DNA reads TGTGCCAGCAGTTATACGACAGGGCAGGGGACCCAGTACTTC. The rearrangement links TRBV6-2 or TRBV6-3 to TRBJ2-5; 7 positions agree with TRBD1. CDR1 and CDR2 (germline): MNHEY, SVGEGT. After removal of 3 bases from V and 7 bases from J, the junction contained 8 bases not matched to a gene. The CDR3 is 14 amino acids.

This chain uses TRBV27 with TRBJ2-1; 7 nucleotides agree with TRBD2. CDR1 MNHEY and CDR2 SMNVEV come from the germline V gene (reference sequence). The CDR3 length is 14 residues. The trim removed 10 bases at V and 0 bases at J, leaving 6 bases unmatched. Here the CDR3 reads CAISRGSSYNEQFF. Here the CDR3 DNA reads TGTGCCATCTCGCGGGGGAGCTCCTACAATGAGCAGTTCTTC.

This clone was recorded only once. V usage is TRBV7-9 and J usage is TRBJ2-3; a weak D match, TRBD1 (5 bases). The V gene's germline CDR1 is SEHNR and CDR2 FQNEAQ (reference sequence). The CDR3 loop spans 13 amino acids. V shed 5 bases and J shed 2 bases, with 8 bases lying between them. The CDR3 sequence is CASSRQLTDTQYF. CDR3 DNA sequence: TGTGCCAGCAGCCGACAGCTCACAGATACGCAGTATTTT.

This chain joins TRBV5-4 and TRBJ1-1, with 7 bases fitting TRBD1. Losses at the gene ends were 4 bases for V and 1 base for J; bases not matched to a gene: 7. Per germline, CDR1 SGHNT and CDR2 YYREEE (reference sequence). CDR3 size: 15 residues. The CDR3 protein is CASSPPGQKNTEAFF. DNA of the CDR3: TGTGCCAGCAGCCCGCCGGGACAGAAGAACACTGAAGCTTTCTTT.

In this sample, this clone turned up once. The rearrangement links TRBV28 to TRBJ2-1, with TRBD2 identical over 10 bases. Germline V gene data show CDR1 as MDHEN and CDR2 as SYDVKM. The CDR3 is 15 residues long. V trimming: 5 bases; J trimming: 6 bases; junction bases outside the gene matches: 7. The CDR3 DNA follows: TGTGCCAGCAGTACCCGAGCTAGCGGGGGCAATGAGCAGTTCTTC. This gives the protein CASSTRASGGNEQFF.